The table lists the clone carrying this T cell receptor beta chain with a few counts. Its antigen is undetermined. The CDR3 spans 14 residues. CDR1 and CDR2 from the germline V gene are ENHRY and SYGVKD. With 3 bases removed from V and 2 bases from J, the gap between germline ends came to 9 bases. 5'RACE primed at constant segments yielded TCR alpha and TCR beta cDNA libraries bearing sample barcodes and UMIs. TCRdb passed the 5' RACE reads through MiXCR, listing each CDR3 protein once. The sample has about 140,000 distinct CDR3 sequences, approximately 21% seen once; the top ten hold under 2.5%. This entry belongs to a study of T-cell memory formation after mild COVID-19. Study observations and caveats: Clones that contracted clustered mainly in CM and EM if CD4+ and in EMRA if CD8+. Memory from before infection featured some responding clones, which suggests cross-reactive memory joined. Among clones contracting day 15 to 85, CD4/CD8 was balanced, whereas later expanders leaned CD4+.

The chain joins TRBV10-3 to TRBJ2-3; D assignment may be TRBD1 or TRBD2 (5 bases each). The TCR comes from an adult woman who had mild COVID-19 (a few samples of this study predate the infection). Cell type and time point are not known. Input material: PBMCs or a T cell subset sorted from them (not recorded which). CDR3 amino acids: CAISDRGTTDTQYF. The CDR3 nucleotides are TGTGCCATCAGTGATCGGGGCACCACAGATACGCAGTATTTT.